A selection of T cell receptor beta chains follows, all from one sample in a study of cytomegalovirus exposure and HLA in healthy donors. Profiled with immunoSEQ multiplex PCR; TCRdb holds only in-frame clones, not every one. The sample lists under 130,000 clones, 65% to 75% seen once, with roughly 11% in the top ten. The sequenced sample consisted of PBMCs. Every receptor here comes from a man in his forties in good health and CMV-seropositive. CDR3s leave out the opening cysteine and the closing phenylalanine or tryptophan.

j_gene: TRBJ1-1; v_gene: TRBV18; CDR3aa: ASSPPGGMAF
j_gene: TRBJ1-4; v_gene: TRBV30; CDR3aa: AWSEDRGRMEKLF
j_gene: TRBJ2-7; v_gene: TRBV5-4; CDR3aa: ASRHEREGPYEQY
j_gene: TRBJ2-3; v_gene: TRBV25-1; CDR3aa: ASSEGYRGPTDTQY
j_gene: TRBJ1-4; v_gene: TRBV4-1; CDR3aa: ASSQETGRFAEKLF
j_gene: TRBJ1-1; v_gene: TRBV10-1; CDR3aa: ASSESRQGDTEAF
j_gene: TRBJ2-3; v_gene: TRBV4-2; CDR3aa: ASSPVSLSTDTQY
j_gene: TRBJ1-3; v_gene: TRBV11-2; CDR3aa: ASSTYTGGLGNTIY
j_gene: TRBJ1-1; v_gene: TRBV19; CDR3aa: ASSLGRNTEAF
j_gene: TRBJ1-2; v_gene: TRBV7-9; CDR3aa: ASSLAPDRGT
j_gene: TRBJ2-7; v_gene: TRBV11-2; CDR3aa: ASSLVRGPNEQY
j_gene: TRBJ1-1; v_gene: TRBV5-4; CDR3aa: ASSLGSRKAF
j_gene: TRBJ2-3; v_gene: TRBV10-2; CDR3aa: ASSEVIAGVDTQY
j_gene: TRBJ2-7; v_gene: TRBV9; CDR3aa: ASSPRVAYEQY
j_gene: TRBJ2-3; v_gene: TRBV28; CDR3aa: ASLARDFTDTQY
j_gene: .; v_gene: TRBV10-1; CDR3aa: ASSERAGGAYEQY
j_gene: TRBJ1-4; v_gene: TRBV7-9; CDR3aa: ASSFYRGEEKLF